These T cell receptor beta chains were read from a single sample in a study of blood T cell repertoires in COVID-19. This table comes from immunoSEQ multiplex PCR, and its TCRdb copy is limited to in-frame clones, with some not included. The table lists about 110,000 clones, about 85% of them singletons. Sequenced sample: peripheral blood. These receptors were collected from a woman between 70 and 85 years old with acute or convalescent COVID-19. CDR3s include the opening cysteine and the closing phenylalanine or tryptophan. D genes are given only for firm matches. Expanded clones get a size class; other rows say once, few or many, or leave the size out.

v_gene,j_gene,d_gene,abundance,CDR3aa,CDR3nt
TRBV5-3,TRBJ2-3,TRBD1,NA,CARSLVVYRGPDTQYF,TGTGCCAGAAGCTTGGTGGTGTACAGGGGGCCAGATACGCAGTATTTT
TRBV2,TRBJ1-5,TRBD1,NA,CASSGDRGNQPQHF,TGTGCCAGCAGTGGGGACAGGGGGAATCAGCCCCAGCATTTT
TRBV30,TRBJ1-2,NA,NA,CAWSPPGLRLAHGYTF,TGTGCCTGGAGCCCCCCTGGACTTAGGCTGGCACATGGCTACACCTTC
TRBV7-9,TRBJ1-2,NA,NA,CASSPSFAGPIDGYTF,TGTGCCAGCAGCCCTTCCTTCGCAGGGCCCATAGATGGCTACACCTTC
TRBV10-3,TRBJ1-6,NA,few,CAISDPRFGSPLHF,TGTGCCATCAGTGACCCCAGGTTTGGATCACCCCTCCACTTT
TRBV27,TRBJ1-5,TRBD1,NA,CASSLLTGSGQPQHF,TGTGCCAGCAGTTTATTGACAGGGTCAGGACAGCCCCAGCATTTT
TRBV12-3/TRBV12-4,TRBJ1-2,NA,NA,CASSWRLQYGYTF,TGTGCCAGCAGTTGGCGGCTCCAATATGGCTACACCTTC
TRBV6-2/TRBV6-3,TRBJ1-1,TRBD1,once,CASSLGGNRRSVKPEAFF,TGTGCCAGCAGTTTAGGGGGCAACCGCCGGAGTGTGAAGCCTGAAGCTTTCTTT
TRBV25-1,TRBJ2-2,TRBD1,NA,CASSEYRQGAKLTGELFF,TGTGCCAGCAGTGAATATAGACAGGGGGCGAAGTTAACCGGGGAGCTGTTTTTT
TRBV9,TRBJ1-1,NA,few,CASSLWTGEAFF,TGTGCCAGCAGCCTCTGGACGGGGGAAGCTTTCTTT
TRBV7-9,TRBJ2-1,TRBD2,NA,CASSLGLAVDEQFF,TGTGCCAGCAGCTTAGGGCTAGCGGTCGATGAGCAGTTCTTC
TRBV29-1,TRBJ1-1,NA,once,CSAAGMGEAFF,TGCAGCGCTGCGGGGATGGGTGAAGCTTTCTTT
TRBV10-3,TRBJ1-3,TRBD1,NA,CAISGQGAFAGNTIYF,TGTGCCATCAGCGGACAGGGGGCGTTTGCTGGAAACACCATATATTTT
TRBV19,TRBJ1-5,NA,NA,CASSPLAGPRNQPQHF,TGTGCCAGTAGTCCCCTAGCTGGGCCTCGCAATCAGCCCCAGCATTTT
TRBV6-5,TRBJ1-3,NA,NA,CASSYRLAPGNTIYF,TGTGCCAGCAGTTATCGACTTGCACCTGGAAACACCATATATTTT
TRBV6-5,TRBJ2-7,NA,NA,CASSYDPKNIYEQYF,TGTGCCAGCAGTTACGATCCGAAGAACATTTACGAGCAGTACTTC
TRBV5-6,TRBJ1-5,NA,NA,CASSWGGRGSNQPQHF,TGTGCCAGCAGCTGGGGGGGCCGGGGCAGCAATCAGCCCCAGCATTTT
TRBV28,TRBJ1-2,TRBD1,NA,CASSSGGADSYGYTF,TGTGCCAGCAGTTCAGGGGGCGCGGATAGCTATGGCTACACCTTC
TRBV11-2,TRBJ2-3,TRBD2,NA,CASSLSPSRGFTDTQYF,TGTGCCAGCAGCTTATCCCCCTCGCGGGGGTTCACAGATACGCAGTATTTT
TRBV5-1,TRBJ1-1,NA,NA,CASSFSGEAEAFF,TGCGCCAGCAGCTTCTCAGGGGAAGCTGAAGCTTTCTTT
TRBV2,TRBJ1-4,TRBD1,NA,CASLLGTGNEKLFF,TGTGCCAGCCTACTCGGGACAGGGAATGAAAAACTGTTTTTT
TRBV2,TRBJ2-1,NA,NA,CASRAGQSSYNEQFF,TGTGCCAGCAGAGCGGGACAAAGCTCCTACAATGAGCAGTTCTTC
TRBV2,TRBJ2-3,TRBD1,NA,CASSARTGATDTQYF,TGTGCCAGCAGTGCTCGGACAGGGGCCACAGATACGCAGTATTTT
TRBV7-7,TRBJ2-7,NA,NA,CASSLSTDSYEQYF,TGTGCCAGCAGCTTATCTACAGACTCCTACGAGCAGTACTTC
TRBV4-2,TRBJ1-2,TRBD1,NA,CASSQDRTGDGYTF,TGTGCCAGCAGCCAAGATCGGACAGGGGACGGCTACACCTTC
TRBV30,TRBJ1-2,NA,NA,CAWNSGEDGYTF,TGTGCCTGGAATTCAGGGGAAGATGGCTACACCTTC
TRBV28,TRBJ2-5,TRBD2,NA,CASSLAGGETQYF,TGTGCCAGCAGTTTGGCGGGGGGGGAGACCCAGTACTTC
TRBV20-1,TRBJ2-5,TRBD2,NA,CSASRLAGAQQETQYF,TGCAGTGCTAGTCGGCTAGCGGGGGCCCAACAAGAGACCCAGTACTTC
TRBV11-2,TRBJ2-2,NA,once,CASSLTQARLGARTGELFF,TGTGCCAGCAGCTTAACACAGGCAAGGCTGGGGGCGCGCACCGGGGAGCTGTTTTTT
TRBV11-3,TRBJ2-3,TRBD1,NA,CASSPGTGDTQYF,TGTGCCAGCAGCCCCGGGACAGGTGATACGCAGTATTTT
TRBV11-2,TRBJ2-3,NA,NA,CASSGALGTDTQYF,TGTGCCAGCAGCGGGGCACTCGGCACAGATACGCAGTATTTT
TRBV18,TRBJ1-4,TRBD1,once,CASSPQGATNEKLFF,TGTGCCAGCTCACCACAGGGGGCGACTAATGAAAAACTGTTTTTT
TRBV6-5,TRBJ2-7,TRBD2,NA,CANSESGRDYEQYF,TGTGCCAACTCAGAGAGCGGGAGGGACTACGAGCAGTACTTC
TRBV11-2,TRBJ1-1,NA,NA,CASSLGTSRGAFF,TGTGCCAGCAGCTTAGGTACAAGCAGAGGAGCTTTCTTT
TRBV7-3,TRBJ1-6,NA,once,CASSLDSSYNSPLHF,TGTGCCAGCAGCTTAGACAGCTCCTATAATTCACCCCTCCACTTT
TRBV4-1,TRBJ1-2,NA,NA,CASSHTWPRMMELNYGYTF,TGCGCCAGCAGCCACACTTGGCCAAGGATGATGGAGCTGAACTATGGCTACACCTTC
TRBV3-1/TRBV3-2,TRBJ2-3,TRBD2,NA,CASSQRSGRAGGDTQYF,TGTGCCAGCAGCCAAAGAAGCGGGAGGGCCGGGGGAGATACGCAGTATTTT
TRBV6-5,TRBJ1-5,TRBD1,NA,CASSYSGTEAPQHF,TGTGCCAGCAGTTACTCCGGGACAGAGGCGCCCCAGCATTTT
TRBV28,TRBJ1-3,NA,NA,CASSSTAALGNTIYF,TGTGCCAGCAGTTCGACAGCTGCCCTCGGAAACACCATATATTTT
TRBV6-5,TRBJ2-5,TRBD2,NA,CASYVGGGARETQYF,TGTGCCAGTTACGTTGGGGGGGGTGCCAGAGAGACCCAGTACTTC
TRBV18,TRBJ1-5,NA,NA,CASSPQTVLNQPQHF,TGTGCCAGCTCACCTCAGACAGTCCTCAATCAGCCCCAGCATTTT
TRBV5-1,TRBJ2-5,TRBD1,NA,CASSLGDSLETQYF,TGCGCCAGCAGCTTGGGGGACAGTTTGGAGACCCAGTACTTC
TRBV7-3,TRBJ2-3,TRBD1,few,CASSPTGGSTDTQYF,TGTGCCAGCAGTCCGACAGGGGGCTCCACAGATACGCAGTATTTT
TRBV6-2/TRBV6-3,TRBJ2-2,TRBD2,NA,CASGPSGGAGTGELFF,TGTGCCAGCGGCCCTAGCGGGGGGGCCGGTACCGGGGAGCTGTTTTTT
TRBV18,TRBJ1-1,NA,NA,CASSPSGGNTEAFF,TGTGCCAGCTCACCGTCGGGGGGGAACACTGAAGCTTTCTTT
TRBV24-1,TRBJ1-5,TRBD1,NA,CATSENRGPGNQPQHF,TGTGCCACCAGTGAGAACAGGGGGCCTGGCAATCAGCCCCAGCATTTT
TRBV2,TRBJ2-1,NA,NA,CASSADKRLNYNEQFF,TGTGCCAGCAGTGCGGATAAAAGACTCAACTACAATGAGCAGTTCTTC
TRBV6-5,TRBJ2-2,NA,NA,CASTERNTGELFF,TGTGCCAGCACAGAGAGGAATACCGGGGAGCTGTTTTTT
TRBV2,TRBJ2-5,NA,NA,CASRRYETQYF,TGTGCCAGCAGGAGGTATGAGACCCAGTACTTC